This T cell receptor beta chain was profiled in a study of blood T cell repertoires in COVID-19. This table comes from immunoSEQ multiplex PCR, and its TCRdb copy is limited to in-frame clones, with some not included. The repertoire has approximately 150,000 clones, 82% of them found once; the top ten carry 13% to 15%. Germline V gene data show CDR1 as MGHRA and CDR2 as YSYEKL. CDR3 length equals 19 residues. V lost 0 bases to trimming and J lost 5 bases, with 23 bases between them. Sequencing was carried out using peripheral blood. The chain carries TRBV4-1 and TRBJ2-1; D might be TRBD2 (6 bases). The sequence was obtained from a human donor with acute or convalescent COVID-19. The donor label of this sample is uncertain. DNA of the CDR3: TGCGCCAGCAGCCAAGACTCCCCGACGGGGGTAGTTGGAGACAATGAGCAGTTCTTC. The encoded protein is CASSQDSPTGVVGDNEQFF.